This TCR beta chain was captured in a study of beta chain features in type 1 diabetes. Study context: Patient and healthy donor groups were alike in age, gender and cell yields.

Germline V CDR1 and CDR2: SGHTA, FQGNSA. CDR3 length equals 12 residues. Averaging roughly 100 mL, one heparinised blood draw was given by each donor. Study conclusions and caveats: TCRB CDR3 length was moderately but significantly reduced in all four CD4+ subsets of Type 1 diabetes patients.

Every bit of the isolated RNA underwent reverse transcription, so sequencing read expressed TCRB transcripts. The repertoire was sequenced with immunoSEQ multiplex PCR; TCRdb's copy has only in-frame clones and lacks some. The sample lists more than 250,000 clones, 15% seen once, with more than 0.015% in the top ten. In its sample, this clone was seen a few times. Its target is not known. One junction end disagrees with the germline gene, perhaps due to a read error. Sequencing was done on a sample of naive CD4+ T cells from blood. V is TRBV7-2 and J is TRBJ2-3; maybe TRBD2 (6 bases). This sequence was found in a man younger than 35 with type 1 diabetes. In DNA form, the CDR3 reads TGTGCCAGCAGCTTCGACGGGACTCGTTTACATTTT. The encoded protein is CASSFDGTRLHF.